The clone carrying this T cell receptor beta chain was found a few times. The germline V gene has CDR1 SEHNR and CDR2 FQNEAQ (reference sequence). The CDR3 runs to 11 residues. V lost 5 bases and J 5 bases, leaving 6 bases between the germline ends. This sample is part of a study of graft-versus-host responses after intestinal transplantation. The assay was immunoSEQ multiplex PCR, and TCRdb's table has in-frame clones only and misses some. The sample includes 20,000 to 25,000 clones, about a third of them seen just once. Stimulators, roughly 200,000 irradiated and violet-dye-labeled cells, were plated with roughly 200,000 CFSE-labeled responder cells. Responder cells that were proliferating and CFSE-low, both CD3+CD4+ and CD3+CD8+, were sorted after the reaction.

Material: alloreactive CD8+ T cells from a mixed lymphocyte reaction culture, obtained before intestinal transplant. Subset of the sample: CFSE-low proliferating T cells sorted from approximately six-day pre-transplant mixed lymphocyte reaction (GvH or HvG direction). The TCR sequence derives from a human patient who received an intestinal transplant. This chain connects TRBV7-9 to TRBJ2-5; D uncertain. The CDR3 is CASSPRETQYF. In nucleotides, the CDR3 is TGTGCCAGCAGCCCAAGGGAGACCCAGTACTTC.